This T cell receptor (beta chain) stems from a study of OX40 agonist ivuxolimab in advanced cancers. Study-wide results and caveats: The study found that CD8+ T cells averaged more expanded clones than CD4+. Among the lowest levels of clonal expansion were found in partial responders at 0.1-3.0 mg/kg. The authors did not determine the antigen specificity of the expanded peripheral T cells.

Germline lookup yields CDR1 MNHEY and CDR2 SVGAGI. The CDR3 is 14 amino acids. V dropped 6 bases and J dropped 4; count of bases not matched to a gene: 7. Points on this clone: Its antigen remains unknown.

TCRdb's copy holds only in-frame clones and misses some; the assay was immunoSEQ multiplex PCR. This table holds 95,000 to 100,000 clones, just under 95% found once. The clonotype was recovered from an adult with an advanced solid tumor such as melanoma, head and neck, liver or kidney cancer. The specimen comprised CD4+ or CD8+ T cells sorted from blood, sampled in a trial of the OX40 agonist ivuxolimab. V gene TRBV6-5 combines with J gene TRBJ2-7, with 9 bases matching TRBD2. CDR3 protein: CASRGSGGPYEQYF. CDR3 sequence (DNA): TGTGCCAGCAGGGGTAGCGGGGGCCCATACGAGCAGTACTTC.